This T cell receptor beta chain was obtained from a study of blood T cell repertoires in COVID-19. Study as a whole: T cells, B-cell-depleted T cells, or PBMCs provided the cDNA or gDNA that served as material.

Patients from Seattle were sampled longitudinally, starting during active infection. Measured with immunoSEQ multiplex PCR; TCRdb has only the in-frame clones, and not every one. The sample has about 230,000 clones; approximately 90% are singletons. The CDR3 contains 16 residues. The germline V gene encodes CDR1 SGHTA and CDR2 FQGNSA. V gave up 2 bases and J gave up 7 bases; unmatched junction bases: 12. This receptor was taken from a man aged 45 to 65 with COVID-19, enrolled during active disease. The chain uses TRBV7-2 and TRBJ1-2, with 8 bases identical to TRBD1. The sequenced material came from peripheral blood. Written as DNA, the CDR3 is TGTGCCAGCAGCTTACAGGGGGCCCCCCCTTTTTCTGGCTACACCTTC. Its protein product is CASSLQGAPPFSGYTF.